The clone carrying this T cell receptor (beta chain) was recorded once. Antigen specificity is unknown. Assay: immunoSEQ multiplex PCR; the TCRdb copy retains only in-frame clones and omits some. The data contain about 17,000 clones, just under 75% of them singletons. During colonoscopy, one to two rectal pinch biopsies were collected. The data derive from a study of pediatric ulcerative colitis. The CDR3 extends over 14 amino acids. Trimming removed 5 bases from V and 7 bases from J; junction bases left unmatched: 9. Germline V gene sequence: CDR1 SGHAT, CDR2 FQNNGV. Overall study findings and caveats: Clonal expansions reduced rectal repertoire diversity in acute severe colitis. Blood samples from a couple of patients yielded substantially fewer templates and were excluded from blood-rectal overlap analysis.

The sequence derives from a girl under 18 with moderate ulcerative colitis. The chain recombines TRBV11-2 with TRBJ2-5, with 8 bases lining up with TRBD1. Input material: gut tissue. The CDR3 bases are TGTGCCAGCAGCAGAAGGACAGGGTTGGGGACCCAGTACTTC. Translation: CASSRRTGLGTQYF.